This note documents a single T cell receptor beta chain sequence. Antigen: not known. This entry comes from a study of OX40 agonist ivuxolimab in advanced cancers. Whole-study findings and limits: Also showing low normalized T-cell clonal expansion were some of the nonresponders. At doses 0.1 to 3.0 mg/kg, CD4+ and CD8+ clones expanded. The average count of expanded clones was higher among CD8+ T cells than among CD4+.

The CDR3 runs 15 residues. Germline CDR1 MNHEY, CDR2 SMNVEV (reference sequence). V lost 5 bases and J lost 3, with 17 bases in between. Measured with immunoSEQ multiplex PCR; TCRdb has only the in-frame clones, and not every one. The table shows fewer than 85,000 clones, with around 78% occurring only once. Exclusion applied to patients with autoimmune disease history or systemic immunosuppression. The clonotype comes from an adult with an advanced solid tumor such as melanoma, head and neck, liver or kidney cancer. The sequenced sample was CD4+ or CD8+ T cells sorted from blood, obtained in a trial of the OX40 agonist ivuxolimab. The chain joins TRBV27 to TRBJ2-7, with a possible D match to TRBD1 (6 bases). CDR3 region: CASSRWGVGGYEQYF. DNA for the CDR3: TGTGCCAGCAGTCGATGGGGTGTAGGGGGCTACGAGCAGTACTTC.